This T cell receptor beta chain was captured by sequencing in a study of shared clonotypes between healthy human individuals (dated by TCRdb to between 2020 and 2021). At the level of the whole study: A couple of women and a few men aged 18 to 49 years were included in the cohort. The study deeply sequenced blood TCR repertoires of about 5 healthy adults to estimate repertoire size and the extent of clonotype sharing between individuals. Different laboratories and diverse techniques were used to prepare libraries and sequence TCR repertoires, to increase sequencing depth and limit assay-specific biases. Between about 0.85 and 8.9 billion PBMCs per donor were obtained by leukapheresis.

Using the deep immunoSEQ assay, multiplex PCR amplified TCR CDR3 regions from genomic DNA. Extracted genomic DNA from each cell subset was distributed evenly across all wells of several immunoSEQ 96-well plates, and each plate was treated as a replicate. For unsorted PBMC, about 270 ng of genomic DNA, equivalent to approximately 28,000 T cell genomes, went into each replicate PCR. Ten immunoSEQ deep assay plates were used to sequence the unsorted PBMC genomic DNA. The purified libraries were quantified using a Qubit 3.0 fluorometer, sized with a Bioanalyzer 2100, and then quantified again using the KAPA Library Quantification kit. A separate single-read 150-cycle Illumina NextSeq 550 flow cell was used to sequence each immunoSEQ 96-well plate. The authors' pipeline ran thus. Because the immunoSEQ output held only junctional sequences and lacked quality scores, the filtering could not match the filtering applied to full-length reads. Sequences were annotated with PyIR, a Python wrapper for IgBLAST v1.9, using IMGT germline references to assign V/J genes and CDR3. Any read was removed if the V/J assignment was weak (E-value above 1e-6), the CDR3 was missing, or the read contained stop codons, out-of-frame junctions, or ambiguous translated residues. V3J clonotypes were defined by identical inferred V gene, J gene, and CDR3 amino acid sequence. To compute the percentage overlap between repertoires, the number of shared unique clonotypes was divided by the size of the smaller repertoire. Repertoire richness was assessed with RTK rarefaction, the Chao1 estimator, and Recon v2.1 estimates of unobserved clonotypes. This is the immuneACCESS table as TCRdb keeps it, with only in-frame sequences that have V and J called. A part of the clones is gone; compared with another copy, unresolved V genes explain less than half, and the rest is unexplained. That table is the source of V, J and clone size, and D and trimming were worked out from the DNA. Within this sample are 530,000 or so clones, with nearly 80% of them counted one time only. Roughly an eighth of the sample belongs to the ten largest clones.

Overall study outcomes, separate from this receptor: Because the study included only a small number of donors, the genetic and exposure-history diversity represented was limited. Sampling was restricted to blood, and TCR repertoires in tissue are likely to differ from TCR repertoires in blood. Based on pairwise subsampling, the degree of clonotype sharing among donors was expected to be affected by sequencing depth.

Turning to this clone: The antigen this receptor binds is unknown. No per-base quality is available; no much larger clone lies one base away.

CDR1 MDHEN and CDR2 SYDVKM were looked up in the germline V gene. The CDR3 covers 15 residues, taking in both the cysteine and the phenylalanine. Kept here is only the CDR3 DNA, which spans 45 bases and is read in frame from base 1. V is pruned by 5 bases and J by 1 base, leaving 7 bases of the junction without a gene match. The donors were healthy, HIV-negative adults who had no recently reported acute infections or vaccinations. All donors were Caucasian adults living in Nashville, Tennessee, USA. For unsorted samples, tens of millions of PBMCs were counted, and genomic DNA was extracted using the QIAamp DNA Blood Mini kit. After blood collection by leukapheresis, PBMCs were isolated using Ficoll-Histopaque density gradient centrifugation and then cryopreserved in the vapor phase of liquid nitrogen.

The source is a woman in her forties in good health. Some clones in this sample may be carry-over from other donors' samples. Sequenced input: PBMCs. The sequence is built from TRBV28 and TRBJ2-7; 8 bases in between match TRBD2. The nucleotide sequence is TGTGCCAGCAGTAGATCCGGGACTAGATCCTACGAGCAGTACTTC. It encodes CASSRSGTRSYEQYF.